This note documents a single TCR beta chain sequence. This entry is derived from a study of PD-1 blockade in mismatch repair-deficient tumors. Assay used: immunoSEQ multiplex PCR; TCRdb lists only in-frame clones, some missing. Here the sample spans tens of thousands of clones, about 91% being singletons. Germline lookup yields CDR1 MNHEY and CDR2 SMNVEV (reference sequence). This CDR3 contains 15 residues. The germline V and J ends were trimmed by 1 base and 6 bases, with 13 bases remaining between them. Source: peripheral blood, taken 52 weeks after starting pembrolizumab. The rearrangement joins TRBV27 to TRBJ2-1; D may be TRBD2 (5 bases). The sequence derives from an adult with mismatch repair-deficient cancer. In DNA, the CDR3 is TGTGCCAGCAGTTTATTAGCGTTCGGATCCAATGAGCAGTTCTTC. Its protein product is CASSLLAFGSNEQFF.